A single T cell receptor (beta chain) is shown here with its context. V was pared by 0 bases and J by 10 bases, with 10 bases between. CDR1 is DFQATT, CDR2 SNEGSKA, per germline (reference sequence). The CDR3 totals 12 residues. From RNA transcripts, TCR beta CDR3 regions were amplified. The HTBI set primed first-round TCR CDR3 RT-PCR. Via MiXCR, TCRdb re-called the multiplex PCR reads, giving one row per CDR3 protein. The table includes more than 95,000 distinct CDR3 sequences, around 50% detected once. This entry belongs to a study of T cells in Graves' hyperthyroidism and ophthalmopathy. Uncontrolled infection, other autoimmune disease, pregnancy and lactation each barred patients from inclusion. The diagnoses drew upon clinical symptoms, serum thyroxine and TRAb, thyroid ultrasound and orbital computed tomography.

The V call is TRBV20-1, the J call TRBJ2-1, with a weak D call TRBD1 (5 bases). Source material: blood. This clonotype was obtained from a man aged 35 to 55 with Graves' hyperthyroidism. CDR3 DNA: TGCAGTGCTAGAGATCAAAACAGGGAGCAGTTCTTC. The encoded protein is CSARDQNREQFF.